The rows below give T cell receptor beta chains drawn from one sample of a study of cytomegalovirus exposure and HLA in healthy donors. The method was immunoSEQ multiplex PCR; TCRdb's version includes in-frame clones alone and lacks a portion of them. The data contain 35,000 to 50,000 clones, 63% of them seen just once; the ten biggest clones take up about 11%. The sample consisted of PBMCs. These receptors were taken from a man aged 55 to 70 in good health and CMV-seropositive. Both conserved end residues are part of each CDR3. Each record gives: clone size, V gene, J gene, D gene, CDR3 DNA, CDR3 protein. D genes are given only for firm matches. Rows give clone size only sometimes, using once, few, many, or a class for an expanded clone.

clone_size: NA
v_call: TRBV7-2
j_call: TRBJ2-5
d_call: NA
cdr3_nt: TGTGCCAGCAGCTTAGTAGGGGGAGAGACCCAGTACTTC
cdr3_aa: CASSLVGGETQYF

clone_size: NA
v_call: TRBV5-4
j_call: TRBJ1-3
d_call: NA
cdr3_nt: TGTGCCAGCAGCTTGGAAGCAGGTGGAAACACCATATATTTT
cdr3_aa: CASSLEAGGNTIYF

clone_size: NA
v_call: TRBV19
j_call: TRBJ2-5
d_call: TRBD1
cdr3_nt: TGTGCCAGTAGTATAGGCAGGGGGCAGGGAGAGACCCAGTACTTC
cdr3_aa: CASSIGRGQGETQYF

clone_size: NA
v_call: TRBV4-2
j_call: TRBJ2-1
d_call: NA
cdr3_nt: TGTGCCAGCAGCCAATACCGGGATGAGCAGTTCTTC
cdr3_aa: CASSQYRDEQFF

clone_size: NA
v_call: TRBV29-1
j_call: TRBJ2-4
d_call: NA
cdr3_nt: TGCAGCGTCCGTTCGGGCAAAAACATTCAGTACTTC
cdr3_aa: CSVRSGKNIQYF

clone_size: NA
v_call: TRBV19
j_call: TRBJ1-2
d_call: NA
cdr3_nt: TGTGCCAGTAGTATAACAGAGACCGCTTATGGCTACACCTTC
cdr3_aa: CASSITETAYGYTF

clone_size: NA
v_call: TRBV27
j_call: TRBJ1-1
d_call: NA
cdr3_nt: TGTGCCAGCAGCCGAGCGGGGGGTGGCACTGAAGCTTTCTTT
cdr3_aa: CASSRAGGGTEAFF

clone_size: NA
v_call: TRBV10-3
j_call: TRBJ2-1
d_call: TRBD1
cdr3_nt: TGTGCCATCAGCACCAGACAGGGGAACGATGAGCAGTTCTTC
cdr3_aa: CAISTRQGNDEQFF

clone_size: few
v_call: TRBV13
j_call: TRBJ2-1
d_call: NA
cdr3_nt: TGTGCCAGCAGCCAGACAGAAAATGAGCAGTTCTTC
cdr3_aa: CASSQTENEQFF

clone_size: NA
v_call: TRBV5-1
j_call: TRBJ1-4
d_call: NA
cdr3_nt: TGCGCCAGCAGAGGAGCAACTAATGAAAAACTGTTTTTT
cdr3_aa: CASRGATNEKLFF

clone_size: NA
v_call: TRBV15
j_call: TRBJ2-7
d_call: NA
cdr3_nt: TGTGCCACCAGCAGTGCCGGGACTCCCTCATACGAGCAGTACTTC
cdr3_aa: CATSSAGTPSYEQYF

clone_size: NA
v_call: TRBV7-6
j_call: TRBJ2-1
d_call: NA
cdr3_nt: TGTGCCAGCAGCTTTAACGCTGCGACCTACAATGAGCAGTTCTTC
cdr3_aa: CASSFNAATYNEQFF

clone_size: NA
v_call: TRBV7-9
j_call: TRBJ1-2
d_call: NA
cdr3_nt: TGTGCCGCCGACGTGGGGTCGGGGTACTACTATGGCTACACCTTC
cdr3_aa: CAADVGSGYYYGYTF

clone_size: NA
v_call: TRBV10-3
j_call: TRBJ2-7
d_call: TRBD2
cdr3_nt: TGTGCCATTGCGGGAGAGGTGCAATACGAGCAGTACTTC
cdr3_aa: CAIAGEVQYEQYF

clone_size: NA
v_call: TRBV11-2
j_call: TRBJ2-3
d_call: NA
cdr3_nt: TGTGCCAGCAGCAAAAAGGCTTGGGAGTTTCCATCCATCCATACGCAGTATTTT
cdr3_aa: CASSKKAWEFPSIHTQYF

clone_size: NA
v_call: TRBV7-9
j_call: TRBJ2-7
d_call: NA
cdr3_nt: TGTGCCAGCAGCCAGTACTACGAGCAGTACTTC
cdr3_aa: CASSQYYEQYF

clone_size: NA
v_call: TRBV5-4
j_call: TRBJ2-3
d_call: NA
cdr3_nt: TGTGCCAGCAGCTTGGCGAGGGAGGGCACAGATACGCAGTATTTT
cdr3_aa: CASSLAREGTDTQYF

clone_size: NA
v_call: TRBV4-1
j_call: TRBJ2-7
d_call: NA
cdr3_nt: TGCGCCAGCAGCCAAGAATTGGCCCAGGGAAGCGAGCAGTACTTC
cdr3_aa: CASSQELAQGSEQYF

clone_size: few
v_call: TRBV10-3
j_call: TRBJ2-3
d_call: NA
cdr3_nt: TGTGCCATCAGTGAGTCGACTGGACTACCCACAGATACGCAGTATTTT
cdr3_aa: CAISESTGLPTDTQYF

clone_size: NA
v_call: TRBV19
j_call: TRBJ2-1
d_call: NA
cdr3_nt: TGTGCCAGTAGTATTGACACCCAGCGGTCGGGCAATGAGCAGTTCTTC
cdr3_aa: CASSIDTQRSGNEQFF

clone_size: NA
v_call: TRBV10-3
j_call: TRBJ2-7
d_call: TRBD2
cdr3_nt: TGTGCCATCAGTGAGGTTAGCGGGAGTGTCGAGCAGTACTTC
cdr3_aa: CAISEVSGSVEQYF

clone_size: NA
v_call: TRBV2
j_call: TRBJ2-3
d_call: TRBD2
cdr3_nt: TGTGCCAGCAGTGACCCGGCTAGCGGGAGTTTTGTAGATACGCAGTATTTT
cdr3_aa: CASSDPASGSFVDTQYF

clone_size: NA
v_call: TRBV29-1
j_call: TRBJ2-4
d_call: NA
cdr3_nt: TGCAGCGTTGTGCAGGGGACCTCGGTAGACATTCAGTACTTC
cdr3_aa: CSVVQGTSVDIQYF

clone_size: once
v_call: TRBV6-5
j_call: TRBJ2-1
d_call: NA
cdr3_nt: TGTGCCAGCAGTTACTCGATTGGGGGCGATGAGCAGTTCTTC
cdr3_aa: CASSYSIGGDEQFF

clone_size: NA
v_call: TRBV29-1
j_call: TRBJ1-2
d_call: TRBD1
cdr3_nt: TGCAGCGTTGAAGTCCCGGGACAGAGAAACTATGGCTACACCTTC
cdr3_aa: CSVEVPGQRNYGYTF

clone_size: few
v_call: TRBV28
j_call: TRBJ1-2
d_call: NA
cdr3_nt: TGTGCCAGCAGTCTCGCCCAGGCCGTAAACTATGGCTACACCTTC
cdr3_aa: CASSLAQAVNYGYTF

clone_size: NA
v_call: TRBV2
j_call: TRBJ2-2
d_call: NA
cdr3_nt: TGTGCCAGCAGTGATTGGCGGGGGAACACCGGGGAGCTGTTTTTT
cdr3_aa: CASSDWRGNTGELFF

clone_size: few
v_call: TRBV5-4
j_call: TRBJ1-2
d_call: NA
cdr3_nt: TGTGCCAGCAGCCCGAGCTCTGCTAACTATGGCTACACCTTC
cdr3_aa: CASSPSSANYGYTF

clone_size: NA
v_call: TRBV6-5
j_call: TRBJ2-1
d_call: NA
cdr3_nt: TGTGCCAGCCGCGGGGTCCAGGAGTTCTTC
cdr3_aa: CASRGVQEFF

clone_size: NA
v_call: TRBV30
j_call: TRBJ1-1
d_call: NA
cdr3_nt: TGTGCCTGGAGTCCATCGGGAGTTGGCGGGGGAGCTTTCTTT
cdr3_aa: CAWSPSGVGGGAFF

clone_size: NA
v_call: TRBV13
j_call: TRBJ1-6
d_call: NA
cdr3_nt: TGTGCCAGCAGCCCCGGAGGTAGGGGGTATCAAAGATCACCCCTCCACTTT
cdr3_aa: CASSPGGRGYQRSPLHF